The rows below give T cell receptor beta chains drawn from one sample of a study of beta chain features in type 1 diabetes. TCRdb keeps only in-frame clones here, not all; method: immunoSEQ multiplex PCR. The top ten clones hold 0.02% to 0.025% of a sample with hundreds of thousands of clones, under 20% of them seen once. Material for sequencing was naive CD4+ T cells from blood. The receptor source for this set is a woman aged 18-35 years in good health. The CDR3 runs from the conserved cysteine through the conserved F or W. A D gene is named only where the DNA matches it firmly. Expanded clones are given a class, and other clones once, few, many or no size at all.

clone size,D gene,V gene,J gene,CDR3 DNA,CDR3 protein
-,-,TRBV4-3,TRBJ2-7,TGCGCCAGCAGCCAAGAATGGTCAGGCAGTCCCTACGAGCAGTACTTC,CASSQEWSGSPYEQYF
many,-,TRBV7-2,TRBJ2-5,TGTGCCAGCAGCTCCAGGTCTGCCCAGTACTTC,CASSSRSAQYF
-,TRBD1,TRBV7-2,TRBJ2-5,TGTGCCAGCAGCCGGGACAGGGGGCTTGAGACCCAGTACTTC,CASSRDRGLETQYF
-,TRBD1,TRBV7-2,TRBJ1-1,TGTGCCAGCACAAAAAGGGGGACAGATTATCTGAACACTGAAGCTTTCTTT,CASTKRGTDYLNTEAFF
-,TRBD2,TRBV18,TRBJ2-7,TGTGCCAGCTCATCGAGTACCGGGACTAGGACCTACGAGCAGTACTTC,CASSSSTGTRTYEQYF
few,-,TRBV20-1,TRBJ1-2,TGCAGTGATTACAGGGTTCATGGCTACACCTTC,CSDYRVHGYTF
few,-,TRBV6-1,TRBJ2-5,TGTGCCAGCAGCTCAGAGAGGGCCTGGGAGGAGTACTTC,CASSSERAWEEYF
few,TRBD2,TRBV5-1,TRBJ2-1,TGCGCCAGCAGCTTGGGGCTAGCGGGAGCGGGTGAGCAGTTCTTC,CASSLGLAGAGEQFF
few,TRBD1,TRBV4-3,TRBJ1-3,TGCGCCAGCAGCGAGGGTCTGGGACAGTTCCTCGGAAACACCATATATTTT,CASSEGLGQFLGNTIYF
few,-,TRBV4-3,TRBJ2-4,TGCGCCAGCAGCCAAGATTATCGACTAGCCAAAAACATTCAGTACTTC,CASSQDYRLAKNIQYF
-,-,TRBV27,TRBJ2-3,TGTGCCAGCAGTCCGGGCACAGATACGCAGTATTTT,CASSPGTDTQYF
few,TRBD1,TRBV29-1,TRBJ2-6,TGCAGCGTTGGGACAGGGTCTGGGGCCAACGTCCTGACTTTC,CSVGTGSGANVLTF